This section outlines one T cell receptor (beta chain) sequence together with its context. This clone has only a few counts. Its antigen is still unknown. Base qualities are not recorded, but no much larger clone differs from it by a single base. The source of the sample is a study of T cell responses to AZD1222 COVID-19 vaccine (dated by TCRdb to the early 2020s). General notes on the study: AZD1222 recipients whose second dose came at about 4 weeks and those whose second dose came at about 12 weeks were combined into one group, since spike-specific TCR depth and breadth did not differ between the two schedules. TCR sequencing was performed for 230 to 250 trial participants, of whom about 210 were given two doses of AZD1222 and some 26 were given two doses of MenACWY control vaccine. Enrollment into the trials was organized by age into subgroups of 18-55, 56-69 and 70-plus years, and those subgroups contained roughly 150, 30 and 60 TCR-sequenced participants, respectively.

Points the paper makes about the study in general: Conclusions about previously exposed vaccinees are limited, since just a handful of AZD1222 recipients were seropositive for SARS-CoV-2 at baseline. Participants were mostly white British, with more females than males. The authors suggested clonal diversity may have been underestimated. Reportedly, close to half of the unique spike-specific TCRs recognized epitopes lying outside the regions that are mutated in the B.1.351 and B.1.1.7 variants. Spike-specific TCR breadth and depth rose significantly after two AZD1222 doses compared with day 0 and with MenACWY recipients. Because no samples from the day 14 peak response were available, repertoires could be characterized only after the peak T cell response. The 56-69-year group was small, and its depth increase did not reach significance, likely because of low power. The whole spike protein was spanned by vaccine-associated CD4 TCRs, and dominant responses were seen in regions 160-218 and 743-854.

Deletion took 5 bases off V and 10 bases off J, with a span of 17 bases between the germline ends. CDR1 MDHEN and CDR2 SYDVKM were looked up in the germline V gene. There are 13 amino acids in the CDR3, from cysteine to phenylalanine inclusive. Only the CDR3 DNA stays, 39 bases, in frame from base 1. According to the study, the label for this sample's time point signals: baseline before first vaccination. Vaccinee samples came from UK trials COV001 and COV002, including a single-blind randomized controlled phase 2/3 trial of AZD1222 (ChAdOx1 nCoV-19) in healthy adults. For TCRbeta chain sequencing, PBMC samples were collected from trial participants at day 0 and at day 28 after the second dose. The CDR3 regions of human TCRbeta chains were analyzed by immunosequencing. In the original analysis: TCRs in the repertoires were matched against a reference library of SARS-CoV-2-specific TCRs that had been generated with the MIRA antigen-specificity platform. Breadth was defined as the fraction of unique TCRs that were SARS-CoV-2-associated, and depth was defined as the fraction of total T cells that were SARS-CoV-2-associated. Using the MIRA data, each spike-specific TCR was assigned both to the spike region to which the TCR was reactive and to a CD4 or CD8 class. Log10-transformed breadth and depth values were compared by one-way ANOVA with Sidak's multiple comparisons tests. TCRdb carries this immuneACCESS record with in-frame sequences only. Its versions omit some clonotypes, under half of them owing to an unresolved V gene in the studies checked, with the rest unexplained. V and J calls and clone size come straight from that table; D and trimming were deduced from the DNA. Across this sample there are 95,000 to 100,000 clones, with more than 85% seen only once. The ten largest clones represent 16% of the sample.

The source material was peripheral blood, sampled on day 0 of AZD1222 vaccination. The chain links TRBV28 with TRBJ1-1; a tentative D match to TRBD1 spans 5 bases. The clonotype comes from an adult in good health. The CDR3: CASSPPPGRGAFF. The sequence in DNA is TGTGCCAGCAGTCCCCCGCCGGGGCGTGGAGCTTTCTTT.